These T cell receptor beta chains were read from a single sample in a study of OX40 agonist ivuxolimab in advanced cancers. Only in-frame clones appear in the TCRdb table, and some are missing; sequencing was by immunoSEQ multiplex PCR. Among approximately 63,000 clones, around 89% were seen once, and the ten largest hold 5.5% to 8%. Sequencing was performed on CD4+ or CD8+ T cells sorted from blood, taken in a trial of the OX40 agonist ivuxolimab. The source of these receptors is an adult with an advanced solid tumor such as melanoma, head and neck, liver or kidney cancer. Both conserved end residues are part of each CDR3.

>TRBJ2-1|TRBV7-3
CASSPLASGGANEQFF
>TRBJ1-2|TRBV27
CASSLSQNNYGYTF
>TRBJ2-5|TRBV11-2
CASSFEETQYF
>TRBJ1-5|TRBV10-3
CAISEWDGNQPQHF
>TRBJ2-7|TRBV2
CASSVSSEQYF
>TRBJ1-5|TRBV27
CASSPNEGAAGPQHF
>TRBJ1-1|TRBV30
CAWSVGTGPGLNTEAFF
>TRBJ1-5|TRBV15
CATSSSNQPQHF
>TRBJ2-7|TRBV28
CASSFQRGSGTSYEQYF
>TRBJ2-7|TRBV29-1
CSVLSGSSYEQYF
>TRBJ2-1|TRBV9
CASSGLYNEQFF
>TRBJ1-4|TRBV7-8
CASSLVATGGLATNEKLFF
>TRBJ2-7|TRBV5-4
CASSFGGLSYEQYF
>TRBJ2-7|TRBV2
CASSDRLYEQYF
>TRBJ1-4|TRBV28
CASSFPTGGENLNEKLFF
>TRBJ1-3|TRBV19
CASSIRHEGLGNTIYF
>TRBJ1-2|TRBV19
CASRIGQGGYGYTF
>TRBJ2-2|TRBV27
CASSQYLTLNTGELFF
>NA|TRBV15
CATSDGRGHHEQYF
>TRBJ2-7|TRBV6-5
CASSYSIGHEQYF
>TRBJ1-2|TRBV19
CASRPDGPYGYTF
>TRBJ1-1|TRBV13
CASSPGVARTEAFF
>TRBJ1-1|TRBV15
CATGARGAEAFF
>TRBJ1-2|TRBV13
CASSSGGRNYGYTF
>TRBJ1-2|TRBV4-3
CASSPGLGYGYTF
>TRBJ2-1|TRBV28
CASSFNGGLAGSHNEQFF
>TRBJ2-2|TRBV27
CASSLLSVGGLGTGELFF
>TRBJ1-2|TRBV13
CASHTATHSNGYTF
>TRBJ2-7|TRBV28
CASSPTGNEQYF
>TRBJ2-4|TRBV7-3
CASSLSARRGNIQYF
>TRBJ2-7|TRBV27
CASSYLGGYEQYF
>TRBJ2-7|TRBV7-3
CASSADGSAYEQYF
>TRBJ2-1|TRBV11-1
CASSIGLGNEQFF
>TRBJ2-7|TRBV2
CASQRTGFEQYF
>TRBJ1-1|TRBV4-2
CASSQTGVTEAFF
>TRBJ1-2|TRBV9
CASSRGGDYGYTF
>TRBJ1-1|TRBV7-9
CASSLHHSVGDTEAFF
>TRBJ1-1|TRBV5-5
CASSMLTAMNTEAFF
>TRBJ1-1|TRBV27
CASSREGDTEAFF
>TRBJ2-1|TRBV27
CASSPPTSGSTNEQFF
>TRBJ2-7|TRBV27
CASSLSQGTLTYEQYF